Presented here are 20 T cell receptor beta chains from one specimen sequenced in a study of control samples from healthy donors and cancer patients (dated by TCRdb to about 2020). Libraries were prepared through the immunoSEQ multiplex PCR assay. Sourced from immuneACCESS, this table was stored by TCRdb with only in-frame sequences that have V and J called. A share of the clones is absent; for the studies checked, an unresolved V gene accounts for under half, and the remainder has no known explanation. The sample has tens of thousands of clones on record, 70% to 90% of them singletons. 5.7% of the sample rests with the top ten. Sequenced: blood. The receptors originated from a woman aged 45-65 years in good health.

The rearrangement joins TRBV6-5 to TRBJ1-3, with D uncertain. This CDR3 is 15 amino acids long. Germline loops: CDR1 MNHEY, CDR2 SVGAGI. The V end lost 8 bases, the J end lost 4 bases, and 18 bases lay between the germline ends. The CDR3 protein is CASALSGSIGNTIYF. The CDR3 nucleotides are TGTGCCAGCGCACTATCGGGGTCCATCGGAAACACCATATATTTT.

The genes are TRBV5-6 and TRBJ2-1, with 7 nucleotides matching TRBD2. Unmatched junction bases numbered 8, after V lost 4 bases and J lost 7 bases. Looked up from germline, CDR1 is SGHDT and CDR2 is YYEEEE. CDR3 size: 14 residues. As DNA, the CDR3 is TGTGCCAGCAGCGGGACTACAAATTGGAATGAGCAGTTCTTC. Its translation is CASSGTTNWNEQFF.

This clone was counted once. V is TRBV3-1 (or the pseudogene TRBV3-2) and J is TRBJ2-7, with D unresolved. With 3 bases removed from V and 2 bases from J, the gap between germline ends came to 8 bases. This CDR3 contains 13 residues. CDR1 is LGHDT, CDR2 YNNKEL, per germline (reference sequence). In nucleotides, the CDR3 is TGTGCCAGCAGCCACAAGGTCACCTACGAGCAGTACTTC. The encoded protein is CASSHKVTYEQYF.

The rearrangement joins TRBV9 to TRBJ2-1; tentatively, D is TRBD2 (5 bases). Germline CDR1 and CDR2: SGDLS and YYNGEE. With 4 bases removed from V and 8 bases from J, the gap between germline ends came to 16 bases. This CDR3 spans 14 amino acids. The CDR3, as DNA: TGTGCCAGCAGCCCCCGGACTGGCCCTTATGAGCAGTTCTTC. Translation gives CASSPRTGPYEQFF.

This chain connects TRBV5-6 to TRBJ2-3, with 7 bases lining up with TRBD2. Trimming cost V 6 bases and J 2 bases; bases outside gene matches: 9. CDR1 and CDR2 (germline): SGHDT, YYEEEE. The length of the CDR3 is 15 residues. The CDR3 DNA reads as TGTGCCAGCACCAATTGGGGGGGTAACACAGATACGCAGTATTTT. This sequence encodes CASTNWGGNTDTQYF.

The rearrangement uses TRBV24-1 and TRBJ2-1, with 8 bases lining up with TRBD1. Germline-derived CDR1 and CDR2 are KGHDR and SFDVKD. The CDR3 covers 15 residues. Trimming removed 6 bases from V and 8 bases from J; junction bases left unmatched: 11. The CDR3 nucleotides read TGTGCCACCAGTCCCTCCTTGGACAGGGTGGATGAGCAGTTCTTC. Residues: CATSPSLDRVDEQFF.

The chain joins TRBV5-1 to TRBJ2-6, with D hard to call. The CDR3 spans 16 residues. CDR1 is SGHRS and CDR2 is YFSETQ in the germline V gene. Deletions cut 3 bases from V and 2 bases from J, with 12 bases between. The CDR3 here is CASSSLDPPGANVLTF. CDR3 coding DNA: TGCGCCAGCAGCTCCTTGGACCCACCTGGGGCCAACGTCCTGACTTTC.

The chain combines TRBV6-2 or TRBV6-3 with TRBJ1-2, with no clear D. The CDR3 runs to 13 residues. The germline V gene has CDR1 MNHEY and CDR2 SVGEGT. The V end was cut by 4 bases, the J end by 4 bases, with 10 bases between. Written as DNA, the CDR3 is TGTGCCAGCAGTTCTGGGATCTCCTATGGCTACACCTTC. It is translated as CASSSGISYGYTF.

This chain uses TRBV30 with TRBJ2-2; D gene uncertain. The CDR3 is 14 residues long. The ends were cut back, 6 bases at V and 0 bases at J, with 11 bases in the middle. Germline CDR1 and CDR2: GTSNPN and SVGIG (reference sequence). In nucleotides, the CDR3 is TGTGCCTGCCTATCAGGCGCGAACACCGGGGAGCTGTTTTTT. Protein sequence: CACLSGANTGELFF.

The chain uses TRBV2 and TRBJ2-7; 8 bases agree with TRBD1. The germline gives CDR1 SNHLY, CDR2 FYNNEI. The ends lost 5 bases at V and 5 bases at J; junction bases unmatched: 8. The CDR3 is 14 residues long. The chain's CDR3 is CASSPTGTGHEQYF. The CDR3 nucleotides are TGTGCCAGCAGTCCCACCGGGACAGGCCACGAGCAGTACTTC.

V and J are TRBV5-1 and TRBJ2-1; the D is unclear. CDR3 length: 13 residues. Trimming left V 0 bases short and J 6 bases short, with 7 bases between. Germline assignment: CDR1 SGHRS and CDR2 YFSETQ. The CDR3 is CASSLGTINEQFF. CDR3 nucleotide sequence: TGCGCCAGCAGCTTGGGGACCATCAATGAGCAGTTCTTC.

The chain has TRBV11-2 and TRBJ1-1; tentative D call: TRBD1 (5 bases). This CDR3 is 14 amino acids long. The germline V gene has CDR1 SGHAT and CDR2 FQNNGV. V lost 7 bases and J 4 bases, leaving 16 bases between the germline ends. The CDR3 sequence: CASMGKGSLTEAFF. The CDR3 DNA reads TGTGCCAGCATGGGGAAGGGGAGCCTCACTGAAGCTTTCTTT.

A single count supports this clone. The rearrangement uses TRBV27 and TRBJ1-6, with D possibly TRBD1 on 6 matching bases. The CDR3 extends over 13 amino acids. The germline CDR1 and CDR2 sequences are MNHEY and SMNVEV (reference sequence). V lost 5 bases and J lost 9, with 11 bases in between. CDR3 sequence (DNA): TGTGCCAGCAGTCGCTTACAGGGTTCACCCCTCCACTTT. Amino acid sequence: CASSRLQGSPLHF.

This rearrangement joins TRBV27 to TRBJ2-2; no reliable D call. CDR1 and CDR2 (germline): MNHEY, SMNVEV (reference sequence). With 0 bases removed from V and 7 bases from J, the gap between germline ends came to 9 bases. The CDR3 runs to 14 residues. The CDR3 DNA follows: TGTGCCAGCAGTTTATCCGGGTTCAACGGGGAGCTGTTTTTT. Its protein is CASSLSGFNGELFF.

This rearrangement joins TRBV30 to TRBJ1-2; D is perhaps TRBD1 (6 bases). V dropped 4 bases and J dropped 1 base, with 16 bases sitting between them. CDR3 length equals 15 residues. Looked up from germline, CDR1 is GTSNPN and CDR2 is SVGIG (reference sequence). The CDR3 here is CAWKRGRGINYGYTF. The CDR3 DNA reads as TGTGCCTGGAAGCGAGGAAGGGGGATTAACTATGGCTACACCTTC. The full variable domain, its missing parts supplied by reference TRBV30 and TRBJ1-2, is SQTIHQWPATLVQPVGSPLSLECTVEGTSNPNLYWYRQAAGRGLQLLFYSVGIGQISSEVPQNLSASRPQDRQFILSSKKLLLSDSGFYLCAWKRGRGINYGYTFGSGTRLTVV.

J is TRBJ1-3 and V is TRBV3-1 (or the pseudogene TRBV3-2), with a possible D match to TRBD1 (6 bases). V gave up 1 base and J gave up 3 bases, with 10 bases separating them. Germline assignment: CDR1 LGHDT and CDR2 YNNKEL (reference sequence). The CDR3 is made up of 15 amino acids. The CDR3: CASSQVGGGGNTIYF. CDR3 DNA: TGTGCCAGCAGCCAAGTGGGAGGGGGTGGAAACACCATATATTTT.

The rearrangement links TRBV6-6 to TRBJ1-1; no reliable D call. The CDR3 contains 11 residues. Germline-derived CDR1 and CDR2 are MNHNY and SVGAGI (reference sequence). The V gene lost 3 bases and the J gene lost 7 bases, with 6 bases spanning the gap. CDR3 nucleotides: TGTGCCAGCAGTTATAGCGATGAAGCTTTCTTT. It specifies CASSYSDEAFF.

This clone is a singleton in its sample. The J gene is TRBJ1-1, the V gene TRBV12-3 or TRBV12-4; D gene unclear. The CDR3 has 11 amino acids. V shed 6 bases and J shed 7 bases, with 9 bases lying between them. In nucleotides, the CDR3 is TGTGCCAGCAGCCTCAGTCGTGAAGCTTTCTTT. Its translation: CASSLSREAFF.

With regard to this clone: Sequence at one end of the junction differs from germline and may be a read error. The chain links TRBV6-4 to TRBJ2-2; D perhaps matches TRBD1 (6 bases). The germline V gene has CDR1 MRHNA and CDR2 SNTAGT. The CDR3 is made up of 14 amino acids. CDR3 coding DNA: TGTGCCACTGCCGGACAGAGTGAACACCGGGGAGCTGTTTTT. Its translation: CATAGQSEHRGAVF.

The chain links TRBV6-5 to TRBJ1-1, with D hard to call. V was shortened by 4 bases and J by 8 bases, with 5 bases between the two germline ends. The V gene's germline CDR1 is MNHEY and CDR2 SVGAGI. This CDR3 spans 10 amino acids. CDR3 coding DNA: TGTGCCAGCAGTTTCAGGGAAGCTTTCTTT. Protein: CASSFREAFF.